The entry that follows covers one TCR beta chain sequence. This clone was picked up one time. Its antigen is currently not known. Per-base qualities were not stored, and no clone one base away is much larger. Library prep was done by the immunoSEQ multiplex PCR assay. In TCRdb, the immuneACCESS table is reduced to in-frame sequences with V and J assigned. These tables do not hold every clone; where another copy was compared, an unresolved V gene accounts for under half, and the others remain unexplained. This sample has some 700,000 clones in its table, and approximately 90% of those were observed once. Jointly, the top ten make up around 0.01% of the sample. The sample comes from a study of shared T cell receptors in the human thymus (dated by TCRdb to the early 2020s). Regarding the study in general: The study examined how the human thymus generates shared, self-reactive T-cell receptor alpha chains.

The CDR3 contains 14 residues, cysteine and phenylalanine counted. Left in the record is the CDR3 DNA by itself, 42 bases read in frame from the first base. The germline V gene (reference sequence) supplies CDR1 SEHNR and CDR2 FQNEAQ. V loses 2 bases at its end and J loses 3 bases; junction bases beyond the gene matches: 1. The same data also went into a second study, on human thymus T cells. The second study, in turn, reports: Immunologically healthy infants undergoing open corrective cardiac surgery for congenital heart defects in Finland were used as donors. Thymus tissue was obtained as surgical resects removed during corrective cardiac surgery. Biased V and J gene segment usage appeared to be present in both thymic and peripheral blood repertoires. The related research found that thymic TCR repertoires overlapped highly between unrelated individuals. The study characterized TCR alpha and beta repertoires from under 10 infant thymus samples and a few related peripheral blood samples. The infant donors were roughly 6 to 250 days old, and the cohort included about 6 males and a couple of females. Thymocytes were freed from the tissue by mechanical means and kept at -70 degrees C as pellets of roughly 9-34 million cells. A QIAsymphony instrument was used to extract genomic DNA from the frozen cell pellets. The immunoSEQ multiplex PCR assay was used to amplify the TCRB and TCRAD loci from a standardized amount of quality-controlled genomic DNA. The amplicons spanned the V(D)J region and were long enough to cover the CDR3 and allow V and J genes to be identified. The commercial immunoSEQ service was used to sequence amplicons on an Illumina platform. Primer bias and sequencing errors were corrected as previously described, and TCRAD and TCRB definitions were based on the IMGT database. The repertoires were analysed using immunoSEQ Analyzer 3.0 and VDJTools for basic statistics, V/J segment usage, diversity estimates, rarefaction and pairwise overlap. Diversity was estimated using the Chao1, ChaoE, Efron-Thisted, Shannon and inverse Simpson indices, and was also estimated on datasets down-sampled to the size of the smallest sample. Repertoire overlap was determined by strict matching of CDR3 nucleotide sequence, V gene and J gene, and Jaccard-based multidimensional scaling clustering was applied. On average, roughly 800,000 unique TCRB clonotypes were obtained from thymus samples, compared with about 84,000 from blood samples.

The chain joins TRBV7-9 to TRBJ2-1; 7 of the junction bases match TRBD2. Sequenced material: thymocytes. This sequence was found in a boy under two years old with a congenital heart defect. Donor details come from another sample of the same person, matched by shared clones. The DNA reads TGTGCCAGCAGCTTACTAGCGGACTACAATGAGCAGTTCTTC. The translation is CASSLLADYNEQFF.